The clone carrying this T cell receptor beta chain was seen many times. The antigen is not known. This sample is part of a study of early T cells in non-severe SARS-CoV-2 infection. Study-level results: VDJdb-based matching was biased toward anti-spike CD8 responses and missed private and CD4 specificities.

The V gene end was trimmed by 2 bases and the J gene end by 1 base; junction bases not matched to a gene: 15. The CDR3 totals 22 residues. Germline V lookup: CDR1 SGHTA, CDR2 FQGNSA. Unique molecular identifiers (one per individual cDNA molecule) were attached. Each CDR3 protein gets one entry after TCRdb re-called the 5' RACE reads with MiXCR. The data show around 94,000 distinct CDR3 sequences, with about 12% seen just once and approximately 6.4% held by the top ten. This chain uses TRBV7-2 with TRBJ2-2; the match to TRBD2 covers 14 bases. The sequencing input was whole blood. The receptor was isolated from an adult who was a healthcare worker with PCR-confirmed SARS-CoV-2 infection or an uninfected control (not recorded which). CDR3: CASSLFGVWGLAGVKNTGELFF. CDR3 DNA sequence: TGTGCCAGCAGCTTATTTGGAGTGTGGGGACTAGCGGGAGTGAAGAACACCGGGGAGCTGTTTTTT.